These 32 T cell receptor beta chains originate from one sample sequenced in a study of chemoradiotherapy in HPV16-positive cancers. TCRdb keeps only in-frame clones here, not all; method: immunoSEQ multiplex PCR. The data hold some 19,000 clones, with approximately 84% observed a single time. The material was blood, obtained from a patient who underwent chemoradiotherapy. The receptor set was obtained from a human donor with HPV-associated anogenital cancer.

The sample holds one count of this clone. The rearrangement joins TRBV19 to TRBJ1-5; D is undetermined. Germline V gene lookup returns CDR1 LNHDA and CDR2 SQIVND (reference sequence). The V end lost 5 bases, the J end lost 3 bases, and 8 bases lay between the germline ends. CDR3 length equals 13 residues. The CDR3, as DNA: TGTGCCAGTAGTGAGGGTTTCAATCAGCCCCAGCATTTT. It specifies CASSEGFNQPQHF.

V usage is TRBV5-1 and J usage is TRBJ2-5; TRBD2 matches 7 bases. The CDR3 contains 15 residues. V dropped 4 bases and J dropped 2; count of bases not matched to a gene: 8. Germline assignment: CDR1 SGHRS and CDR2 YFSETQ. The CDR3 loop reads CASSVAPAGQETQYF. The DNA of the CDR3 is TGCGCCAGCAGCGTAGCCCCAGCGGGGCAAGAGACCCAGTACTTC.

A word on this clone: Other DNA sequences from this sample encode an identical CDR3 as well. The rearrangement uses TRBV4-1 and TRBJ1-3; D gene ambiguous. Germline V lookup: CDR1 MGHRA, CDR2 YSYEKL. The V end lost 0 bases, the J end lost 4 bases, and 4 bases lay between the germline ends. This CDR3 is built from 13 residues. The CDR3 region is CASSQDSGNTIYF. DNA for the CDR3: TGCGCCAGCAGCCAAGATTCCGGAAACACCATATATTTT.

This chain uses TRBV6-5 with TRBJ1-1, with D uncertain. The CDR3 loop spans 14 amino acids. The germline V gene has CDR1 MNHEY and CDR2 SVGAGI. V lost 8 bases, J lost 6 bases, and 19 bases lay in between. The CDR3 DNA reads as TGTGCCAGCGGATTTGGACGGCTTAAGGCTGAAGCTTTCTTT. Protein: CASGFGRLKAEAFF.

The table lists this clone with a few counts. The chain uses TRBV7-3 and TRBJ2-7, with 8 bases that match TRBD2. Germline CDR1 reads SGHTA; CDR2 reads FQGTGA. This CDR3 contains 14 residues. The ends lost 5 bases at V and 4 bases at J; junction bases unmatched: 7. CDR3 protein: CASSASGSAYEQYF. Here the CDR3 DNA reads TGTGCCAGCAGCGCGAGCGGGAGTGCGTACGAGCAGTACTTC.

The rearrangement joins TRBV20-1 to TRBJ2-7; 10 bases align to TRBD1. There are 11 residues in the CDR3. Per the germline V gene, CDR1 is DFQATT and CDR2 is SNEGSKA (reference sequence). CDR3 DNA: TGCAGGGGGACAGGGGCATACGAGCAGTACTTC. Translation: CRGTGAYEQYF.

The rearrangement uses TRBV6-1 and TRBJ2-5; tentative D call: TRBD1 (5 bases). The J call may be mistaken, given a closer DNA end match to TRBJ2-7. The CDR3 spans 13 residues. CDR1 and CDR2 from the germline V gene are MNHNS and SASEGT. The CDR3 loop is CASRGVRGYEQYF. Here the CDR3 DNA reads TGTGCCAGCAGGGGCGTAAGGGGCTACGAGCAGTACTTC.

The chain employs TRBV11-3 and TRBJ2-5, with unresolved D. In germline, CDR1 is SGHNT, CDR2 YENEEA. The CDR3 consists of 14 residues. The V gene lost 1 base and the J gene lost 2 bases, with 8 bases spanning the gap. CDR3 DNA sequence: TGTGCCAGCAGCTTAGCTGGGAATCAAGAGACCCAGTACTTC. It codes for CASSLAGNQETQYF.

The CDR3 spells CASSLVGAYQETQYF. For the CDR3, the DNA is TGTGCCAGCAGCTTAGTTGGGGCTTACCAAGAGACCCAGTACTTC. This rearrangement joins TRBV7-2 to TRBJ2-5; a possible D gene is TRBD1 (5 bases). CDR3 length: 15 amino acids. The ends were cut back, 1 base at V and 0 bases at J, with 9 bases in the middle. The germline V gene encodes CDR1 SGHTA and CDR2 FQGNSA.

This clone was observed once. V and J are TRBV6-4 and TRBJ2-1; 9 nucleotides align to TRBD2. CDR1 is MRHNA, CDR2 SNTAGT, per germline. The junction had 5 bases not matched to a gene; V was cut back by 3 bases and J by 5 bases. This CDR3 is built from 15 residues. CDR3 coding DNA: TGTGCCAGCAGTGAGGAGGCGGGGGGGAACAATGAGCAGTTCTTC. Amino acid sequence: CASSEEAGGNNEQFF.

The gene calls are TRBV5-1 and TRBJ2-2, with D possibly TRBD1 on 6 matching bases. Trimming cost V 2 bases and J 3 bases, with 14 bases left between them. The CDR3 runs to 16 residues. The germline V gene encodes CDR1 SGHRS and CDR2 YFSETQ. This chain's CDR3 is CASSLKGVVDTGELFF. The CDR3 bases are TGCGCCAGCAGCTTAAAGGGGGTGGTGGACACCGGGGAGCTGTTTTTT.

The rearrangement links TRBV5-3 to TRBJ2-7; 7 nucleotides match TRBD2. TRBV5-3 falls under the ORF class, with uncertain function. V trimming: 3 bases; J trimming: 0 bases; junction bases outside the gene matches: 6. The CDR3 is 15 amino acids. This chain's CDR3 is CARSSTSPSSYEQYF. In nucleotides, the CDR3 is TGTGCCAGAAGCTCGACTAGCCCCAGCTCCTACGAGCAGTACTTC.

This chain connects TRBV11-2 to TRBJ1-1, with no clear D. The CDR3 sequence is 14 residues long. The germline gives CDR1 SGHAT, CDR2 FQNNGV. V shed 5 bases and J shed 1 base, with 11 bases lying between them. CDR3 sequence: CASSIVRGNTEAFF. DNA for the CDR3: TGTGCCAGCAGCATAGTTCGGGGGAACACTGAAGCTTTCTTT.

V is TRBV6-1 and J is TRBJ2-3; no clear D gene. The CDR3 runs 13 residues. The germline V gene has CDR1 MNHNS and CDR2 SASEGT. V was cut by 3 bases and J by 7 bases, with 11 bases left in between. CDR3 residues: CASSEAAPHTQYF. The CDR3, as DNA: TGTGCCAGCAGTGAGGCGGCACCTCATACGCAGTATTTT.

The rearrangement links TRBV5-4 to TRBJ1-1; no reliable D call. The CDR3 length is 13 residues. Germline values: CDR1 SGHNT, CDR2 YYREEE (reference sequence). Trimming shortened V by 1 base and J by 4 bases, and 8 bases separated the two germline ends. CDR3: CASSLTGFTEAFF. The CDR3 DNA reads as TGTGCCAGCAGCTTGACGGGTTTCACTGAAGCTTTCTTT.

V and J are TRBV7-9 and TRBJ2-7; 7 bases are shared with TRBD2. This CDR3 has 15 amino acids. V dropped 5 bases and J dropped 0; count of bases not matched to a gene: 7. Germline CDR1 is SEHNR and CDR2 is FQNEAQ (reference sequence). CDR3 region: CASSLSGVSSYEQYF. In DNA, the CDR3 is TGTGCCAGCAGCCTCAGCGGGGTAAGCTCCTACGAGCAGTACTTC.

The V and J genes are TRBV7-8 and TRBJ2-3; TRBD2 matches at 10 bases. The CDR3 length is 17 residues. With V trimmed by 3 bases and J by 2 bases, 8 bases remained unmatched. CDR1 SGHVS and CDR2 FQNEAQ come from the germline V gene. Here the CDR3 reads CASSFFPSGGATDTQYF. CDR3 bases: TGTGCCAGCAGCTTCTTCCCTAGCGGGGGAGCCACAGATACGCAGTATTTT.

This clone was counted between two and nine times. This chain links TRBV7-6 with TRBJ2-7, with a tentative D call TRBD1 (6 bases). CDR1 and CDR2 from the germline V gene are SGHVS and FNYEAQ. The length of the CDR3 is 15 residues. V lost 4 bases to trimming and J lost 2 bases, with 15 bases between them. The CDR3 here is CASSSLGGSAYEQYF. In DNA, the CDR3 is TGTGCCAGCAGCTCCCTAGGGGGTTCGGCCTACGAGCAGTACTTC.

The V and J genes are TRBV7-2 and TRBJ2-7; weak D call: TRBD2 (6 bases). Germline CDR1 and CDR2: SGHTA and FQGNSA. The V and J ends lost 2 bases and 3 bases respectively, with 11 bases between them. The CDR3 extends over 14 amino acids. The CDR3 loop is CASSLPGGYYEQYF. DNA for the CDR3: TGTGCCAGCAGCTTACCCGGGGGTTACTACGAGCAGTACTTC.

V and J are TRBV7-9 and TRBJ2-2, with D hard to call. CDR1 is SEHNR and CDR2 is FQNEAQ in the germline V gene (reference sequence). The CDR3 is made up of 13 amino acids. With 2 bases removed from V and 6 bases from J, the gap between germline ends came to 7 bases. For the CDR3, the DNA is TGTGCCAGCAGCTTAAAAGAAGCCGGGGAGCTGTTTTTT. Its translation: CASSLKEAGELFF. Complete variable domain (other parts from reference TRBV7-9 and TRBJ2-2): DTGVSQNPRHKITKRGQNVTFRCDPISEHNRLYWYRQTLGQGPEFLTYFQNEAQLEKSRLLSDRFSAERPKGSFSTLEIQRTEQGDSAMYLCASSLKEAGELFFGEGSRLTVL.

This chain joins TRBV25-1 and TRBJ2-5, with D perhaps matching TRBD1 or TRBD2 (7 bases each). V was cut by 6 bases and J by 1 base, with 18 bases left in between. The CDR3 has 16 residues. Per germline, CDR1 MGHDK and CDR2 SYGVNS. CDR3 bases: TGTGCCAGCAGGGGGGGGACAGAGGTCCTCCAAGAGACCCAGTACTTC. It yields the protein CASRGGTEVLQETQYF.

This chain connects TRBV29-1 to TRBJ2-7, with a weak D call TRBD1 (5 bases). Trimming took 6 bases from V and 5 from J, leaving 20 bases between them. From germline, CDR1 is SQVTM and CDR2 ANQGSEA. CDR3 size: 14 residues. CDR3 amino acids: CSVGRPGPRNEQYF. CDR3 sequence (DNA): TGCAGCGTCGGACGGCCAGGGCCGAGAAACGAGCAGTACTTC.

The J gene is TRBJ2-3, the V gene TRBV4-1; D is uncertain. The CDR3 is made up of 14 amino acids. Trimming pared 4 bases from V and 2 bases from J, leaving 10 bases between. CDR1 and CDR2 from the germline V gene are MGHRA and YSYEKL. The DNA for the CDR3 is TGCGCCAGCAGCCCTTTTGGGTCCACAGATACGCAGTATTTT. Residues: CASSPFGSTDTQYF.

The chain recombines TRBV7-9 with TRBJ2-1; 9 bases are a match to TRBD1. The trim removed 4 bases at V and 8 bases at J, leaving 6 bases unmatched. The CDR3 covers 14 residues. The germline V gene has CDR1 SEHNR and CDR2 FQNEAQ (reference sequence). CDR3 sequence: CASSYRDREDEQFF. The CDR3 nucleotides are TGTGCCAGCAGCTATCGGGACAGGGAAGATGAGCAGTTCTTC.

CDR3 sequence: CASREGARTDTQYF. The CDR3 nucleotides read TGTGCCAGCAGGGAGGGAGCCCGCACAGATACGCAGTATTTT. V is TRBV6-1 and J is TRBJ2-3; D is perhaps TRBD2 (6 bases). CDR1 is MNHNS, CDR2 SASEGT, per germline. The CDR3 is 14 amino acids. V was clipped by 6 bases and J by 1 base, with 11 bases between them.

The chain recombines TRBV7-3 with TRBJ2-3, with D perhaps given as TRBD1 or TRBD2 (5 bases each). Germline CDR1 SGHTA, CDR2 FQGTGA. The CDR3 loop spans 13 amino acids. V lost 4 bases to trimming and J lost 6 bases, with 11 bases between them. The CDR3: CASSSRGPDTQYF. CDR3 sequence (DNA): TGTGCCAGCAGCTCCCGGGGACCGGATACGCAGTATTTT.

V usage is TRBV7-9 and J usage is TRBJ2-3; the match to TRBD2 covers 7 bases. CDR1 is SEHNR and CDR2 is FQNEAQ in the germline V gene (reference sequence). This CDR3 region has 19 residues. With V trimmed by 1 base and J by 0 bases, 13 bases remained unmatched. CDR3 sequence reads: CASSLGSLGRALSTDTQYF. CDR3 DNA sequence: TGTGCCAGCAGCTTAGGGTCGCTAGGGAGGGCCTTGAGCACAGATACGCAGTATTTT.

This sequence joins TRBV4-3 and TRBJ2-5; D call uncertain. V lost 0 bases to trimming and J lost 5 bases, with 7 bases between them. The V gene's germline CDR1 is LGHNA and CDR2 YSLEER. The CDR3 spans 13 residues. As DNA, the CDR3 is TGCGCCAGCAGCCAAGACAACGGGGAGACCCAGTACTTC. Its translation is CASSQDNGETQYF.

The gene calls are TRBV7-2 and TRBJ2-3; 8 bases map to TRBD2. This CDR3 contains 14 residues. V was pared by 5 bases and J by 3 bases, with 4 bases of the junction left unmatched. The V gene's germline CDR1 is SGHTA and CDR2 FQGNSA. For the CDR3, the DNA is TGTGCCAGCAGCCCCGGACTAGCTACAGATACGCAGTATTTT. The encoded protein is CASSPGLATDTQYF.

J is TRBJ2-3 and V is TRBV6-1; D is undetermined. Between the trimmed V and J ends, which lost 2 bases and 2 bases, there was a span of 5 bases. CDR1 and CDR2 from the germline V gene are MNHNS and SASEGT. This CDR3 region has 13 residues. The DNA of the CDR3 is TGTGCCAGCAGTGAACGGGCCACAGATACGCAGTATTTT. This encodes CASSERATDTQYF.

The CDR3, as DNA: TGTGCCAGCAGCGTAGATGGGGAACCCACCTACGAGCAGTACTTC. It yields the protein CASSVDGEPTYEQYF. The rearrangement uses TRBV9 and TRBJ2-7; D unresolved. There are 15 residues in the CDR3. V was pared by 0 bases and J by 2 bases, with 12 bases between. CDR1 is SGDLS, CDR2 YYNGEE, per germline.

The chain carries TRBV30 and TRBJ2-3; TRBD2 matches 10 bases. The trim removed 0 bases at V and 2 bases at J, leaving 8 bases unmatched. Germline V gene lookup returns CDR1 GTSNPN and CDR2 SVGIG (reference sequence). The CDR3 runs to 17 residues. The CDR3 region is CAWSVSSGGGVTDTQYF. In nucleotides, the CDR3 is TGTGCCTGGAGTGTCTCTAGCGGGGGAGGGGTCACAGATACGCAGTATTTT. Variable domain in full (rest from reference TRBV30 and TRBJ2-3): SQTIHQWPATLVQPVGSPLSLECTVEGTSNPNLYWYRQAAGRGLQLLFYSVGIGQISSEVPQNLSASRPQDRQFILSSKKLLLSDSGFYLCAWSVSSGGGVTDTQYFGPGTRLTVL.